Listed here are 21 T cell receptor beta chains from one sample, sequenced in a study of blood T cell repertoires in COVID-19. Some clones are missing from TCRdb's copy, which holds only in-frame ones; the method was immunoSEQ multiplex PCR. This sample carries around 330,000 clones, roughly nine tenths of them seen once, and the ten largest clones take around 4.8%. The sequenced sample consisted of PBMCs or T cells enriched from blood (not recorded which). Receptors originate from a man between 60 and 75 years old who had recovered from COVID-19.

V usage is TRBV18 and J usage is TRBJ2-3; D is undetermined. Looked up from germline, CDR1 is KGHSH and CDR2 is LQKENI. Trimming cost V 3 bases and J 2 bases, with 15 bases left between them. The CDR3 has 16 residues. This chain's CDR3 is CASSPGPGRSTDTQYF. The DNA of the CDR3 is TGTGCCAGCTCACCTGGGCCAGGAAGATCCACAGATACGCAGTATTTT.

The rearrangement links TRBV6-5 to TRBJ1-6, with 8 bases lining up with TRBD1. This CDR3 contains 15 residues. Germline assignment: CDR1 MNHEY and CDR2 SVGAGI. Germline trimming cut 6 bases from V and 8 bases from J; bases unmatched to any gene: 9. Here the CDR3 DNA reads TGTGCCAGCAGCCGACCTCGGACAGGGTATTCACCCCTCCACTTT. Its protein is CASSRPRTGYSPLHF.

This clone was counted only a few times. The J gene is TRBJ1-6, the V gene TRBV11-2, with D tentatively TRBD1 (6 bases). CDR1 is SGHAT, CDR2 FQNNGV, per germline. Trimming took 5 bases from V and 14 from J, leaving 19 bases between them. The length of the CDR3 is 14 residues. CDR3: CASSPVQGYLALHF. The CDR3 coding sequence is TGTGCCAGCAGCCCCGTACAGGGATATTTGGCCCTCCACTTT.

V gene TRBV5-1 combines with J gene TRBJ1-2; TRBD1 matches 7 bases. Looked up from germline, CDR1 is SGHRS and CDR2 is YFSETQ. The junction had 18 bases not matched to a gene; V was cut back by 5 bases and J by 8 bases. The CDR3 runs to 16 residues. The CDR3 is CASRLSFRQGEEGYTF. The CDR3 region has the DNA TGCGCCAGCAGGCTCTCTTTTAGACAGGGAGAGGAGGGCTACACCTTC.

The chain is built from TRBV12-3 or TRBV12-4 and TRBJ1-1; D gene uncertain. Trimming removed 3 bases from V and 3 bases from J, with 5 bases in between. The CDR3 has 12 residues. CDR3 region: CASSFLHTEAFF. CDR3 nucleotides: TGTGCCAGCAGTTTCCTCCACACTGAAGCTTTCTTT.

The V gene is TRBV5-4, the J gene TRBJ2-7; TRBD2 matches at 8 bases. The length of the CDR3 is 14 residues. The germline V gene encodes CDR1 SGHNT and CDR2 YYREEE (reference sequence). Unmatched junction bases numbered 7, after V lost 2 bases and J lost 6 bases. The CDR3 DNA reads as TGTGCCAGCAGCTTAGTAAGCGGGAGTGGCGAGCAGTACTTC. Amino acids: CASSLVSGSGEQYF.

The chain joins TRBV7-3 to TRBJ2-7, with TRBD2 identical over 9 bases. The V and J ends lost 5 bases and 3 bases, in that order; junction bases with no gene match: 5. The germline V gene encodes CDR1 SGHTA and CDR2 FQGTGA. The CDR3 covers 14 residues. CDR3 amino acids: CASSKTSGVYEQYF. DNA for the CDR3: TGTGCCAGCAGCAAGACTAGCGGAGTCTACGAGCAGTACTTC. Looking up the rest from reference TRBV7-3 and TRBJ2-7 gives the full variable domain: GAGVSQTPSNKVTEKGKYVELRCDPISGHTALYWYRQSLGQGPEFLIYFQGTGAADDSGLPNDRFFAVRPEGSVSTLKIQRTERGDSAVYLCASSKTSGVYEQYFGPGTRLTVT.

The chain combines TRBV27 with TRBJ1-5; possibly TRBD1 for D (6 bases). The CDR3 runs 15 residues. Per germline, CDR1 MNHEY and CDR2 SMNVEV (reference sequence). Between the trimmed V and J ends, which lost 6 bases and 0 bases, there was a span of 12 bases. CDR3 residues: CASRNDRSSNQPQHF. As DNA, the CDR3 is TGTGCCAGCAGGAACGACAGGAGTAGCAATCAGCCCCAGCATTTT.

The chain recombines TRBV7-3 with TRBJ1-1; D is ambiguous. CDR3 length: 13 amino acids. V was shortened by 2 bases and J by 1 base, with 5 bases between the two germline ends. The germline V gene has CDR1 SGHTA and CDR2 FQGTGA. The CDR3 sequence is CASSLEGNTEAFF. In nucleotides, the CDR3 is TGTGCCAGCAGCTTAGAGGGGAACACTGAAGCTTTCTTT. The full variable domain, with the rest looked up from reference TRBV7-3 and TRBJ1-1, is GAGVSQTPSNKVTEKGKYVELRCDPISGHTALYWYRQSLGQGPEFLIYFQGTGAADDSGLPNDRFFAVRPEGSVSTLKIQRTERGDSAVYLCASSLEGNTEAFFGQGTRLTVV.

This sequence joins TRBV28 and TRBJ2-4; 8 nucleotides match TRBD1. The CDR3 length is 15 residues. V was clipped by 6 bases and J by 3 bases; unmatched bases: 7. Germline V lookup: CDR1 MDHEN, CDR2 SYDVKM. DNA for the CDR3: TGTGCCAGCAGAGGACAGGGTGGTGACAAAAACATTCAGTACTTC. Translated, it gives CASRGQGGDKNIQYF. Drawing the rest from reference TRBV28 and TRBJ2-4, the complete variable domain is DVKVTQSSRYLVKRTGEKVFLECVQDMDHENMFWYRQDPGLGLRLIYFSYDVKMKEKGDIPEGYSVSREKKERFSLILESASTNQTSMYLCASRGQGGDKNIQYFGAGTRLSVL.

This clone has only a few counts. This chain uses TRBV4-1 with TRBJ1-1, with 7 nucleotides matching TRBD1. This CDR3 has 14 residues. V lost 4 bases and J lost 5; bases outside the gene matches: 7. Germline loops: CDR1 MGHRA, CDR2 YSYEKL. In nucleotides, the CDR3 is TGCGCCAGCAGCCCAAGACAGGGTGTAACTGAAGCTTTCTTT. This translates into CASSPRQGVTEAFF.

The V and J genes are TRBV7-3 and TRBJ2-5; tentative D call: TRBD2 (5 bases). V lost 5 bases to trimming and J lost 2 bases, with 18 bases between them. The CDR3 sequence is 16 residues long. CDR1 and CDR2 (germline): SGHTA, FQGTGA. CDR3 in amino acids: CASSPYGGSTQETQYF. CDR3 in DNA: TGTGCCAGCAGCCCTTATGGCGGGTCTACGCAAGAGACCCAGTACTTC.

V and J are TRBV6-5 and TRBJ1-5; D not certain. V gave up 5 bases and J gave up 0 bases, with 8 bases separating them. The length of the CDR3 is 14 residues. CDR1 is MNHEY, CDR2 SVGAGI, per germline. The DNA of the CDR3 is TGTGCCAGCAGTAACAAATATAGCAATCAGCCCCAGCATTTT. This codes for CASSNKYSNQPQHF.

The V call is TRBV5-1, the J call TRBJ2-1; unclear D gene. Trimming cost V 0 bases and J 5 bases, with 6 bases left between them. Germline loops: CDR1 SGHRS, CDR2 YFSETQ. This CDR3 has 13 residues. The CDR3 DNA is TGCGCCAGCAGCTTGGTGCCGGACAATGAGCAGTTCTTC. The encoded protein is CASSLVPDNEQFF.

V and J are TRBV6-5 and TRBJ2-7, with 9 bases identical to TRBD1. This CDR3 spans 14 amino acids. The J segment lost 5 bases and the V segment lost 7 bases, leaving 9 bases of the junction unmatched. CDR1 is MNHEY and CDR2 is SVGAGI in the germline V gene. The CDR3 coding sequence is TGTGCCAGCAAGAGGGACAGGGTTTTTAACGAGCAGTACTTC. Amino acids: CASKRDRVFNEQYF.

Only one count was recorded for this clone. One junction end does not reproduce the germline sequence, and a read error may be involved. The chain is built from TRBV5-1 and TRBJ1-6, with 10 bases matching TRBD1. Germline V gene data show CDR1 as SGHRS and CDR2 as YFSETQ. The CDR3 has 14 amino acids. The CDR3 loop is CASTLGTGDSPLHF. The DNA of the CDR3 is TGCGCCAGCACCTTGGGGACAGGGGATTCACCCCTCCACTTT.

The genes are TRBV19 and TRBJ1-2, with 8 bases fitting TRBD1. V gave up 5 bases and J gave up 2 bases; unmatched junction bases: 4. CDR3 length equals 14 residues. Germline lookup yields CDR1 LNHDA and CDR2 SQIVND (reference sequence). CDR3 residues: CASSPRQGNYGYTF. CDR3 nucleotide sequence: TGTGCCAGTAGTCCTCGACAGGGGAACTATGGCTACACCTTC.

This chain connects TRBV28 to TRBJ1-4, with D perhaps matching TRBD1 (5 bases). V was clipped by 7 bases and J by 8 bases, with 14 bases between them. The CDR3 has 13 residues. The V gene's germline CDR1 is MDHEN and CDR2 SYDVKM. Here the CDR3 reads CASKGRVWEKLFF. The DNA for the CDR3 is TGTGCCAGCAAGGGCAGGGTGTGGGAAAAACTGTTTTTT.

The chain's CDR3 is CATSATGGLSEAFF. The CDR3, as DNA: TGTGCCACCAGTGCGACAGGGGGACTCTCCGAAGCTTTCTTT. The V and J genes are TRBV24-1 and TRBJ1-1; the match to TRBD1 covers 9 bases. There are 14 residues in the CDR3. The ends lost 5 bases at V and 8 bases at J; junction bases unmatched: 8. The germline CDR1 and CDR2 sequences are KGHDR and SFDVKD.

This clone was observed once. The chain employs TRBV20-1 and TRBJ2-3, with a tentative D call TRBD2 (6 bases). Germline V gene lookup returns CDR1 DFQATT and CDR2 SNEGSKA (reference sequence). Trimming stripped 3 bases from V and 6 bases from J, with 16 bases between. The CDR3 is 14 amino acids. In DNA, the CDR3 is TGCAGTGCTAGTAACGTTAGGGCGGGGGATACGCAGTATTTT. Residues: CSASNVRAGDTQYF.

This clone has a single count. At one boundary the junction diverges from the germline segment, which might be a read error. DNA of the CDR3: TGTGCCGGCTCAACTTCCTTTACTAGCGGACCCTACGAGCAGTACTTC. Protein sequence: CAGSTSFTSGPYEQYF. V gene TRBV18 combines with J gene TRBJ2-7; 8 bases fit TRBD2. Germline V gene sequence: CDR1 KGHSH, CDR2 LQKENI. This CDR3 contains 16 residues.